Sequencing of this TCR beta chain was carried out in a study of metastatic and nonmetastatic thyroid tumors. The CDR3 extends over 15 amino acids. CDR1 is DFQATT, CDR2 SNEGSKA, per germline (reference sequence). With V trimmed by 1 base and J by 6 bases, 8 bases remained unmatched. With MiXCR, TCRdb called clones anew from the PCR reads. This table has about 13,000 clones, around a third appearing once. Nobody among the patients had been given any treatment before thyroid surgery. This clonotype was obtained from a male donor with papillary thyroid cancer or a benign thyroid nodule (not recorded which). Some clones in this sample may be carry-over from other donors' samples. V usage is TRBV20-1 and J usage is TRBJ2-7, with 11 bases lining up with TRBD2. The sample taken for sequencing was tumor tissue. CDR3 nucleotide sequence: TGCAGTGCTAGAGCAAGCTTTGGACTAGCGGGCGAGCAGTACTTC. This translates into CSARASFGLAGEQYF.